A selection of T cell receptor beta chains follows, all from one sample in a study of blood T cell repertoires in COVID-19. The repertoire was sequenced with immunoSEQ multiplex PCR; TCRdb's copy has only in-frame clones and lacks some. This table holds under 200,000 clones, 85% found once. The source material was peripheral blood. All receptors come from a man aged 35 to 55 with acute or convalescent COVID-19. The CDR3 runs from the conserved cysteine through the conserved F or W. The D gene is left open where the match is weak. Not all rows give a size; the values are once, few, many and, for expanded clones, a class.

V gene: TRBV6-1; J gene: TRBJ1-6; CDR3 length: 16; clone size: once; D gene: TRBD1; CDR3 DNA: TGTGCCAGCAGTGAAGCCGGGACAGGGTGGGATTCACCCCTCCACTTT; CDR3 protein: CASSEAGTGWDSPLHF
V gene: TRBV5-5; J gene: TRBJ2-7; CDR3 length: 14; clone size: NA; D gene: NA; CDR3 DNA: TGTGCCAGCAGCTTGGTCGGCCGGGAGCGCGAGCAGTACTTC; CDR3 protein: CASSLVGREREQYF
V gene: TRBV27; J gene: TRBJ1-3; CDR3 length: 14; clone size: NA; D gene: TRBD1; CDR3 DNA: TGTGCCAGCAGCCTGGACAGGGGGAAGAACACCATATATTTT; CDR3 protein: CASSLDRGKNTIYF
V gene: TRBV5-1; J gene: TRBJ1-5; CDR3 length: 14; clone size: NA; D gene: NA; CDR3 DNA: TGCGCCAGCAGCTTGCTACAGGGCAAAGGGCCCCAGCATTTT; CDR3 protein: CASSLLQGKGPQHF
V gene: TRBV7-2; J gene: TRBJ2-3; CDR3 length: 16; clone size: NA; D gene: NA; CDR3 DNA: TGTGCCAGCAGCTACACAGGGGTGGGGGGCGGATATACGCAGTATTTT; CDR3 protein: CASSYTGVGGGYTQYF
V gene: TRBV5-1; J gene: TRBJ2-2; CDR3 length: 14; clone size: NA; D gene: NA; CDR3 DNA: TGCGCCAGCAGCCCAGGGAGGAGAACCGGGGAGCTGTTTTTT; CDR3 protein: CASSPGRRTGELFF
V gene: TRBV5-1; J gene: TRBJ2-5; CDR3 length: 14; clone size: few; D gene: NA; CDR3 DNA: TGCGCCAGCAGCCTAGGACTACCGGAAGAGACCCAGTACTTC; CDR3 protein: CASSLGLPEETQYF
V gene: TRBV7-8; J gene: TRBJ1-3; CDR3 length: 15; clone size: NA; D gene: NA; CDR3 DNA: TGTGCCAGCAGCTTATCGGCGGGTGCCGGAAACACCATATATTTT; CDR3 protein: CASSLSAGAGNTIYF
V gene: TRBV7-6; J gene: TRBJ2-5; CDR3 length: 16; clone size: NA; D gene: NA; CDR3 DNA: TGTGCCAGCAGCTTAGCTGTCCGGGGGTCGGGAGAGACCCAGTACTTC; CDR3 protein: CASSLAVRGSGETQYF
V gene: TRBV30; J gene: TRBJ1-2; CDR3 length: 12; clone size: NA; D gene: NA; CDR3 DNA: TGTGCCTGGCATGACAGTAACTATGGCTACACCTTC; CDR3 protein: CAWHDSNYGYTF
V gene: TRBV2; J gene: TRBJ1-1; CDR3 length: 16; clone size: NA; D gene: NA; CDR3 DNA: TGTGCCAGCAGTGAATATAGGAGGGGAGAGAACACTGAAGCTTTCTTT; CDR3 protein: CASSEYRRGENTEAFF
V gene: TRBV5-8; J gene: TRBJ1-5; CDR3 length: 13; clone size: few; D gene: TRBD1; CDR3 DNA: TGTGCCAGCAGCTTGAGGGGGCGACAGCCCCAGCATTTT; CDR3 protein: CASSLRGRQPQHF
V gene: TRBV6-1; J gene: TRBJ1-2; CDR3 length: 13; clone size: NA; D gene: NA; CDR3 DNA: TGTGCCAGCAGTGAAGAGAGGGTTTATGGCTACACCTTC; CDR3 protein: CASSEERVYGYTF
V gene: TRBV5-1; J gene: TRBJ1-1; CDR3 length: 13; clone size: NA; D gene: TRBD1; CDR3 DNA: TGCGCCAGCAGCTTAATGACAGGGAGTAGGGCTTTCTTT; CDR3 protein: CASSLMTGSRAFF
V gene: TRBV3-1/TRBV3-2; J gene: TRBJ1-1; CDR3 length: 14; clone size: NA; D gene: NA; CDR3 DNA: TGTGCCAGCAGCCATGGGCGGGGACGCACTGAAGCTTTCTTT; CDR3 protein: CASSHGRGRTEAFF
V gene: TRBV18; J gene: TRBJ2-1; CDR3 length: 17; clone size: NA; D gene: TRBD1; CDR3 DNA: TGTGCCAGCTCACCACCGGACAGGGCGACAAGATACAATGAGCAGTTCTTC; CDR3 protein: CASSPPDRATRYNEQFF
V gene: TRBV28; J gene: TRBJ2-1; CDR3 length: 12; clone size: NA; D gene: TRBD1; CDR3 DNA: TGTGCCAGCCCGGACAGGGGCTATGAGCAGTTCTTC; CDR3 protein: CASPDRGYEQFF
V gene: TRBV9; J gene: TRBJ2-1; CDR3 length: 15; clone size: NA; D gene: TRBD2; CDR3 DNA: TGTGCCAGCAGCCTCAGCGGGGGGGCTCTCAATGAGCAGTTCTTC; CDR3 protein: CASSLSGGALNEQFF
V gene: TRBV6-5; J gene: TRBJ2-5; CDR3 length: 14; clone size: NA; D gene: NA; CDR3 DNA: TGTGCCAGCAAGGGAGGGGGGTTGATTGAGACCCAGTACTTC; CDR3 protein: CASKGGGLIETQYF
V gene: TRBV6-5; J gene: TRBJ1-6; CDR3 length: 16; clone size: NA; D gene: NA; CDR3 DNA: TGTGCCAGCAGTTACTCGCGGGGAGGGAAGTATTCACCCCTCCACTTT; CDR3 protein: CASSYSRGGKYSPLHF
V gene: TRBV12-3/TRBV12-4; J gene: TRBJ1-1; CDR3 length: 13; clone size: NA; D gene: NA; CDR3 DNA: TGTGCCAGCAGTTCCCGACAGCCGCACGAAGCTTTCTTT; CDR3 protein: CASSSRQPHEAFF
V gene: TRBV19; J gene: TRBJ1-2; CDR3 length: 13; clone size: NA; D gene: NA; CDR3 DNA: TGTGCCAGCAGCCAGGGACTGAGTTATGGCTACACCTTC; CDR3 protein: CASSQGLSYGYTF
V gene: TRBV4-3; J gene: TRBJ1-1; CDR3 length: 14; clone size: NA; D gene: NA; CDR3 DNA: TGCGCCAGCAGCCATCAGGGATGGGCCACTGAAGCTTTCTTT; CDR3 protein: CASSHQGWATEAFF
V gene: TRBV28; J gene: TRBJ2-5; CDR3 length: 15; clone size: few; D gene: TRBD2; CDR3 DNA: TGTGCCAGCAGTCTGAGCGGGGGGGCGATGGAGACCCAGTACTTC; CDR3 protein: CASSLSGGAMETQYF
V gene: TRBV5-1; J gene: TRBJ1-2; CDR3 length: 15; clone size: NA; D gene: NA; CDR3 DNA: TGCGCCAGCAGAGCTCTCTCAGGACAGAGTTATGGCTACACCTTC; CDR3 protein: CASRALSGQSYGYTF
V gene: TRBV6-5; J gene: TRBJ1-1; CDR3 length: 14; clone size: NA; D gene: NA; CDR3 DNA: TGTGCCAGCACTCCTAGGTCTGTCGCAACTGAAGCTTTCTTT; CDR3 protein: CASTPRSVATEAFF
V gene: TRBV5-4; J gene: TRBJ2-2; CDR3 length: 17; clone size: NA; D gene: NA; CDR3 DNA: TGTGCCAGCAGCTTTCCCAATCCGCCCAGTCGCACCGGGGAGCTGTTTTTT; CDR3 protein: CASSFPNPPSRTGELFF
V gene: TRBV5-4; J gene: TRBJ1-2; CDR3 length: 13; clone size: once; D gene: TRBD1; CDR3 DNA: TGTGCCAGCAGCCTAGGGACAGGGAGAAGCTACACCTTC; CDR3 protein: CASSLGTGRSYTF
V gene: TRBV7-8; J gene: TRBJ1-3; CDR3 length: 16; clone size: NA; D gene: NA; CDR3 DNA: TGTGCCAGCAGCTTATTATCAGGGTTCTCTGGAAACACCATATATTTT; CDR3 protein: CASSLLSGFSGNTIYF
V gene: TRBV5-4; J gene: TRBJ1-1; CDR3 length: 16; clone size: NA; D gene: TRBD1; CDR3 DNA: TGTGCCAGCAGCCCGACGCCGACAGGGGGGAGAACTGAAGCTTTCTTT; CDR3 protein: CASSPTPTGGRTEAFF
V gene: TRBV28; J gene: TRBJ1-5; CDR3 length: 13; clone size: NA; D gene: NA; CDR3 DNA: TGTGCCAGCACCCCAGGGTTCCTCTACCCCCAGCATTTT; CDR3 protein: CASTPGFLYPQHF
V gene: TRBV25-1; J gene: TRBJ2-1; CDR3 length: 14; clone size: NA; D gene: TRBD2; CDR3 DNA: TGTGCCAGCAGTGGACTAGCGGAGTACAATGAGCAGTTCTTC; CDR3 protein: CASSGLAEYNEQFF
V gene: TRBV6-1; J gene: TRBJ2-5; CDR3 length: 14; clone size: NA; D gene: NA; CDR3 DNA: TGTGCCAGCAGTGAAGAAATCCGGGAAGAGACCCAGTACTTC; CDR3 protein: CASSEEIREETQYF
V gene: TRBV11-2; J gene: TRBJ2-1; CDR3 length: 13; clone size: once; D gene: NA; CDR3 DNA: TGTGCCAGCAGCTTTACGGGGGTCAATGAGCAGTTCTTC; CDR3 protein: CASSFTGVNEQFF
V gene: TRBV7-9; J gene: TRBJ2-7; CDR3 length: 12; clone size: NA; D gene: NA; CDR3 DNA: TGTGCCAGCAGCTTAGGGCGGGGCGAGCAGTACTTC; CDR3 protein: CASSLGRGEQYF
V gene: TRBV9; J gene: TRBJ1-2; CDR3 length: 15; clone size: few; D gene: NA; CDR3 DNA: TGTGCCAGCAGCGTAGAGGCAGGACTAAAGGCAGGCTACACCTTC; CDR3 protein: CASSVEAGLKAGYTF
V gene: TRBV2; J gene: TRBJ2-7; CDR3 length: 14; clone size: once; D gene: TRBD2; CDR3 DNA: TGTGCCAGCAGTGGAAAGAGACGGGAGGACGAGCAGTACTTC; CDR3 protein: CASSGKRREDEQYF
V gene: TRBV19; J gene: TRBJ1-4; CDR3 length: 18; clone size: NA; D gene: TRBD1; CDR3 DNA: TGTGCCAGTAGTATAGCCGGGACAGGGGGTGCAACTAATGAAAAACTGTTTTTT; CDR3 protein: CASSIAGTGGATNEKLFF
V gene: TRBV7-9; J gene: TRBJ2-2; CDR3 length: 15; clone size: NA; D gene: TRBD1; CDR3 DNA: TGTGCCAGCAGCTCCGACAGGGATCGCACCGGGGAGCTGTTTTTT; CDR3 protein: CASSSDRDRTGELFF
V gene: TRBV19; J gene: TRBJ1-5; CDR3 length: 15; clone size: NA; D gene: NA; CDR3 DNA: TGTGCCAGTAGTATAGACAGTGGTAGCAATCAGCCCCAGCATTTT; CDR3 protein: CASSIDSGSNQPQHF
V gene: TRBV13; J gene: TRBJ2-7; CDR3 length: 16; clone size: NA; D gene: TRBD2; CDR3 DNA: TGTGCCAGCAGCGTTGGACTAGCGGGGCTCCGGGACGAGCAGTACTTC; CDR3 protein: CASSVGLAGLRDEQYF
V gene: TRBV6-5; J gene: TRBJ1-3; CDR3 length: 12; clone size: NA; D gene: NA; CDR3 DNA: TGTGCCAGCACGAGCTCTGGAAACACCATATATTTT; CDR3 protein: CASTSSGNTIYF
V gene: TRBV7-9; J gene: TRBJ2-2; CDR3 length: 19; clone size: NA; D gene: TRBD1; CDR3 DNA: TGTGCCAGCAGCTTAATTTTCGCGCCCGGGACAGCAAACACCGGGGAGCTGTTTTTT; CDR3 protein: CASSLIFAPGTANTGELFF
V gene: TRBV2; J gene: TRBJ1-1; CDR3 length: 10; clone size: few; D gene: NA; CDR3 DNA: TGTGCCAGCAGTGAGTATCGAGCTTTCTTT; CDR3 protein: CASSEYRAFF
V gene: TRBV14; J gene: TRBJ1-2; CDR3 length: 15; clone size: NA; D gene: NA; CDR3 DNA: TGTGCCAGCAGCCAATTAGCGCAGCCAGGGGATGGCTACACCTTC; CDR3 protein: CASSQLAQPGDGYTF
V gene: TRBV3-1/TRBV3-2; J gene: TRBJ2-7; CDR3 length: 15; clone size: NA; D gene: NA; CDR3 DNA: TGTGCCAGCAGCCAAGGGACTGTCGGGAGTAGCGAGCAGTACTTC; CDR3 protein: CASSQGTVGSSEQYF
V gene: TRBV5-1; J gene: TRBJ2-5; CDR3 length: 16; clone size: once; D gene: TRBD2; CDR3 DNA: TGCGCCAGCAGCTCCGGACTAGCGGGGGGGCAAGAGACCCAGTACTTC; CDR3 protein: CASSSGLAGGQETQYF
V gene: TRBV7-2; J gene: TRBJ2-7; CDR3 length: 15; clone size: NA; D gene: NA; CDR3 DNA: TGTGCCAGCAGTAAGGACACTCCGAGCTCCTACGAGCAGTACTTC; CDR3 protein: CASSKDTPSSYEQYF
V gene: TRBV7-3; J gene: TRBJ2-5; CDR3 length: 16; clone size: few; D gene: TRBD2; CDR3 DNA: TGTGCCAGCAGCCCACGGGCCTTAGCGGGGGAAGAGACCCAGTACTTC; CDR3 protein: CASSPRALAGEETQYF
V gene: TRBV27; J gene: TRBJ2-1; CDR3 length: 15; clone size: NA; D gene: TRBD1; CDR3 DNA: TGTGCCAGCAGGTTGGGACAGAGCTCCTACAATGAGCAGTTCTTC; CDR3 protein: CASRLGQSSYNEQFF
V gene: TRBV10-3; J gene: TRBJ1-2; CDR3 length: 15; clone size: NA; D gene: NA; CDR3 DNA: TGTGCCATCAGTGAAAACGTCTGGGGCGGATATGGCTACACCTTC; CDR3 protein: CAISENVWGGYGYTF
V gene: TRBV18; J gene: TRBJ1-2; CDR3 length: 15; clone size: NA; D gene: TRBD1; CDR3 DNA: TGTGCCAGCCTCGACCGGGACAGGGTCGGGTATGGCTACACCTTC; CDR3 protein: CASLDRDRVGYGYTF
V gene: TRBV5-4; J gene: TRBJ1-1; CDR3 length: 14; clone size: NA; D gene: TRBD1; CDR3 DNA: TGTGCCAGCACCGAACAGGGGGCAGGTACTGAAGCTTTCTTT; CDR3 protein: CASTEQGAGTEAFF
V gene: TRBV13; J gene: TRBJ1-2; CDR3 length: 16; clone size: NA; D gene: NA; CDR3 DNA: TGTGCCAGCAGCTTGGGCAGGGCCCTGATTAACTATGGCTACACCTTC; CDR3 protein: CASSLGRALINYGYTF
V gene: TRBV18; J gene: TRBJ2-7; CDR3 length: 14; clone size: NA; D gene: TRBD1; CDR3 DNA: TGTGCCAGCTCACCACCGGAGACAGGGTACGAGCAGTACTTC; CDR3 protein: CASSPPETGYEQYF
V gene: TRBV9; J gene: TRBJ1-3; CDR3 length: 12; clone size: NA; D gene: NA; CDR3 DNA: TGTGCCAGCAGCGCACTCCGAAACACCATATATTTT; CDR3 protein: CASSALRNTIYF
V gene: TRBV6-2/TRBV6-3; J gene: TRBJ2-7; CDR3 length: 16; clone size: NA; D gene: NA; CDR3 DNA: TGTGCCAGCAGTTCCAGTTCAAGGGGGACGGTGTACGAGCAGTACTTC; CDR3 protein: CASSSSSRGTVYEQYF
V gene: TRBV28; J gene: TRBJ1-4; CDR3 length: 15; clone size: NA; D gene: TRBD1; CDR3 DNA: TGTGCCAGCAGTTTATCGAGGGGGCTCAATGAAAAACTGTTTTTT; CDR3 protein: CASSLSRGLNEKLFF
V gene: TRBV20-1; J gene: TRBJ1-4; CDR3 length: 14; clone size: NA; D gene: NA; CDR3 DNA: TGCAGTGCTAGTCCCCAGGCAAGATATGAAAAACTGTTTTTT; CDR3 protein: CSASPQARYEKLFF
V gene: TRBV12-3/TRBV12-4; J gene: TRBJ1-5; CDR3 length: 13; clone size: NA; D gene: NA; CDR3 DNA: TGTGCCAGCAGTTCGCTGGGCCCTCAGCCCCAGCATTTT; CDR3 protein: CASSSLGPQPQHF